This T cell receptor beta chain was identified in a study of blood T cells in healthy people across ages. Regarding the study as a whole: Diversity was estimated from one million T cells, and these estimates were considered underestimates. The percentage of naive T cells correlated strongly with TCR beta diversity.

Donor samples were obtained from healthy Caucasian individuals from Russia, aged about 6 to 90. Whenever a sample was processed, at least 6 million PBMCs were isolated. Per germline, CDR1 SQVTM and CDR2 ANQGSEA. The CDR3 spans 13 residues. V lost 5 bases, J lost 0 bases, and 11 bases lay in between. This clonotype has a handful of counts. Its cognate antigen is unknown. Next came a second PCR, run for 7 to 11 cycles, which used a sample-barcoded 5' primer along with a J-beta primer mix. One entry per CDR3 protein, called by TCRdb with MiXCR from the 5' RACE reads. The data show some 1,800,000 distinct CDR3 sequences, about 39% seen once.

The sequenced material came from blood. The TCR comes from a human donor in good health. The rearrangement links TRBV29-1 to TRBJ2-7; no clear D. The CDR3 DNA is TGCAGCGTTCGGCCGCCGAGCTCCTACGAGCAGTACTTC. Translating gives CSVRPPSSYEQYF.